The TCR beta chain under discussion was sequenced for a study of OX40 agonist ivuxolimab in advanced cancers. Study as a whole: Ivuxolimab, an agonist antibody against OX40 (CD134), was given to patients.

This table comes from immunoSEQ multiplex PCR, and its TCRdb copy is limited to in-frame clones, with some not included. The sample lists around 60,000 clones; 89% were seen once. The CDR3 sequence is 15 residues long. V was trimmed by 2 bases and J by 2 bases, leaving 16 bases between them. The germline V gene encodes CDR1 SQVTM and CDR2 ANQGSEA. The sample was CD4+ or CD8+ T cells sorted from blood, taken in a trial of the OX40 agonist ivuxolimab. The TCR sequence derives from an adult with an advanced solid tumor such as melanoma, head and neck, liver or kidney cancer. The chain combines TRBV29-1 with TRBJ2-7; maybe TRBD2 (6 bases). Here the CDR3 reads CSVENRAGTTYEQYF. The CDR3 DNA is TGCAGCGTTGAAAATCGCGCGGGGACCACCTACGAGCAGTACTTC.